These 22 T cell receptor beta chains came from one sample sequenced in a study of T cells after yellow fever vaccination. TCRdb fed the 5' RACE reads into MiXCR, producing one record per CDR3 protein. Among approximately 74,000 distinct CDR3 sequences listed, approximately 7.7% were seen once. Sequencing was performed on CD8+ T cells sorted from PBMCs, taken 4 to 6 days after the first yellow fever vaccination. These receptors all stem from a man aged 18 to 35 who received the YFV17D yellow fever vaccine.

This clonotype was seen a few times. The rearrangement uses TRBV6-5 and TRBJ2-7; possible D gene TRBD1, 5 bases. The CDR3 consists of 15 residues. Trimming removed 0 bases at V and 6 bases at J, with 15 bases between. Germline V CDR1 and CDR2: MNHEY, SVGAGI. The CDR3: CASSYSSPGNSEQYF. Written as DNA, the CDR3 is TGTGCCAGCAGTTACTCGAGTCCAGGGAATAGCGAGCAGTACTTC.

This clonotype was detected a few times. A read error is possible here, since a much larger clone lies one base away. V gene TRBV7-8 combines with J gene TRBJ2-5; D unresolved. Trimming shortened V by 7 bases and J by 4 bases, and 13 bases separated the two germline ends. CDR3 length: 13 residues. Germline V gives CDR1 SGHVS, CDR2 FQNEAQ. CDR3 protein: CASTKPWGETQYF. The CDR3 bases are TGTGCCAGCACCAAACCCTGGGGAGAGACCCAGTACTTC.

This clonotype was counted between two and nine times. V and J are TRBV5-6 and TRBJ2-7; possible D gene TRBD1, 6 bases. Trimming took off 4 bases at V and 3 bases at J, with 14 bases between the two ends. The CDR3 covers 14 residues. CDR1 is SGHDT and CDR2 is YYEEEE in the germline V gene. Here the CDR3 DNA reads TGTGCCAGCAGCCCTCCCAACAGGGACTACGAGCAGTACTTC. It translates to CASSPPNRDYEQYF.

This clonotype was counted ten times or more. The CDR3 loop is CSARGWRPNTKETQYF. As DNA, the CDR3 is TGCAGTGCTAGAGGTTGGCGCCCGAATACGAAAGAGACCCAGTACTTC. This rearrangement joins TRBV20-1 to TRBJ2-5; D call uncertain. In germline, CDR1 is DFQATT, CDR2 SNEGSKA (reference sequence). The CDR3 loop spans 16 amino acids. The V and J ends lost 1 base and 3 bases respectively, with 18 bases between them.

This clonotype occurred many times. The chain links TRBV27 to TRBJ2-1; TRBD2 agrees at 9 bases. CDR1 is MNHEY, CDR2 SMNVEV, per germline (reference sequence). This CDR3 contains 17 residues. The ends lost 3 bases at V and 4 bases at J; junction bases unmatched: 10. The CDR3 DNA follows: TGTGCCAGCAGTTTTCCACCCAGCGGGGGGAGTTACAATGAGCAGTTCTTC. Its translation is CASSFPPSGGSYNEQFF.

The rearrangement links TRBV4-1 to TRBJ2-7, with unresolved D. Trimming removed 4 bases at V and 0 bases at J, with 16 bases between. Looked up from germline, CDR1 is MGHRA and CDR2 is YSYEKL. This CDR3 contains 16 residues. CDR3 nucleotide sequence: TGCGCCAGCAGCCCCCAAGGATGGGGATTCTCCTACGAGCAGTACTTC. Protein: CASSPQGWGFSYEQYF.

A few counts support this clonotype. The chain's CDR3 is CASSLGIEAEAFF. DNA of the CDR3: TGCGCCAGCAGCTTAGGTATCGAAGCTGAAGCTTTCTTT. The chain carries TRBV5-1 and TRBJ1-1, with D unresolved. Germline CDR1 reads SGHRS; CDR2 reads YFSETQ. This CDR3 has 13 residues. V was clipped by 2 bases and J by 6 bases, with 11 bases between them.

This clonotype was seen many times. The genes are TRBV4-3 and TRBJ2-3; 8 nucleotides align to TRBD2. V lost 1 base and J lost 0; bases outside the gene matches: 3. The CDR3 has 16 amino acids. Germline CDR1 is LGHNA and CDR2 is YSLEER. DNA of the CDR3: TGCGCCAGCAGCCAAGGGAGCGGGGGAAGCACAGATACGCAGTATTTT. Translation: CASSQGSGGSTDTQYF.

In its sample, this clonotype was seen a few times. This chain links TRBV5-1 with TRBJ2-5, with no clear D. V was clipped by 7 bases and J by 2 bases, with 18 bases between them. The germline V gene has CDR1 SGHRS and CDR2 YFSETQ. The CDR3 is made up of 15 amino acids. Here the CDR3 reads CASSGQDKLQETQYF. The CDR3 region has the DNA TGCGCCAGCTCCGGCCAAGACAAGTTACAAGAGACCCAGTACTTC.

This chain joins TRBV5-4 and TRBJ2-7; weak D call: TRBD1 (5 bases). Germline V gene lookup returns CDR1 SGHNT and CDR2 YYREEE (reference sequence). The CDR3 has 14 amino acids. V lost 4 bases, J lost 5 bases, and 16 bases lay in between. This chain's CDR3 is CASSVGPGNNEQYF. The CDR3 nucleotides are TGTGCCAGCAGCGTTGGGCCAGGGAACAACGAGCAGTACTTC.

In its sample, this clonotype was seen many times. The V gene is TRBV10-3, the J gene TRBJ2-3; D ambiguous. The V gene lost 2 bases and the J gene lost 3 bases, with 0 bases spanning the gap. The CDR3 covers 11 residues. CDR1 is ENHRY and CDR2 is SYGVKD in the germline V gene. The chain's CDR3 is CAISETDTQYF. The CDR3 nucleotides are TGTGCCATCAGTGAGACAGATACGCAGTATTTT.

This chain's CDR3 is CASSFPGQPQHF. CDR3 coding DNA: TGTGCCAGCAGCTTTCCAGGACAGCCCCAGCATTTT. V is TRBV7-9 and J is TRBJ1-5; D remains unclear. The CDR3 runs 12 residues. The germline V gene encodes CDR1 SEHNR and CDR2 FQNEAQ (reference sequence). V was pared by 3 bases and J by 7 bases, with 7 bases between.

The CDR3 protein is CASGQSSYEQYV. In DNA, the CDR3 is TGCGCCAGCGGACAGAGCTCCTACGAGCAGTACGTC. J is TRBJ2-7 and V is TRBV10-2; a possible D gene is TRBD1 (6 bases). The CDR3 loop spans 12 amino acids. The V end was cut by 8 bases, the J end by 0 bases, with 8 bases between. Germline V gives CDR1 WSHSY, CDR2 SAAADI.

This clonotype appeared a few times. The chain uses TRBV6-2 or TRBV6-3 and TRBJ2-7; TRBD1 is a possible D gene (5 bases). CDR1 is MNHEY, CDR2 SVGEGT, per germline. This CDR3 has 12 residues. V was trimmed by 8 bases and J by 3 bases, leaving 11 bases between them. For the CDR3, the DNA is TGTGCCAGCCAGACTCAGGGCTACGAGCAGTACTTC. It encodes CASQTQGYEQYF.

The chain links TRBV19 to TRBJ2-5; D gene uncertain. CDR1 and CDR2 from the germline V gene are LNHDA and SQIVND (reference sequence). CDR3 length: 15 amino acids. Trimming cost V 1 base and J 4 bases, with 13 bases left between them. The CDR3 DNA follows: TGTGCCAGTAGTATAGGATCAGCAAACTTAGAGACCCAGTACTTC. The encoded protein is CASSIGSANLETQYF. Full variable domain (missing parts from reference TRBV19 and TRBJ2-5): DGGITQSPKYLFRKEGQNVTLSCEQNLNHDAMYWYRQDPGQGLRLIYYSQIVNDFQKGDIAEGYSVSREKKESFPLTVTSAQKNPTAFYLCASSIGSANLETQYFGPGTRLLVL.

The genes are TRBV7-2 and TRBJ2-3; the D call may be TRBD1 or TRBD2 (5 bases each). The CDR3 is made up of 17 amino acids. The germline CDR1 and CDR2 sequences are SGHTA and FQGNSA. V was clipped by 5 bases and J by 2 bases, with 20 bases between them. This CDR3 reads CASSPRDPSFNTDTQYF. DNA of the CDR3: TGTGCCAGCAGCCCCCGGGACCCATCTTTTAACACAGATACGCAGTATTTT. Based on the CDR3 plus reference TRBV7-2 and TRBJ2-3, the full variable domain is GAGVSQSPSNKVTEKGKDVELRCDPISGHTALYWYRQSLGQGLEFLIYFQGNSAPDKSGLPSDRFSAERTGGSVSTLTIQRTQQEDSAVYLCASSPRDPSFNTDTQYFGPGTRLTVL.

The V call is TRBV6-5, the J call TRBJ1-2, with a weak D call TRBD1 (5 bases). The CDR3 has 15 residues. Germline V lookup: CDR1 MNHEY, CDR2 SVGAGI. V lost 4 bases to trimming and J lost 5 bases, with 17 bases between them. CDR3 amino acids: CASSFHRSNPYGYTF. The CDR3 nucleotides are TGTGCCAGCAGTTTCCACAGGAGCAACCCTTATGGCTACACCTTC.

The J gene is TRBJ2-6, the V gene TRBV10-3, with 8 nucleotides matching TRBD1. Unmatched junction bases numbered 2, after V lost 2 bases and J lost 2 bases. Germline V gives CDR1 ENHRY, CDR2 SYGVKD. CDR3 length: 16 residues. CDR3 coding DNA: TGTGCCATCAGTGAGGCGACAGGGGCTGGGGCCAACGTCCTGACTTTC. It is translated as CAISEATGAGANVLTF.

This clonotype showed up many times. The chain employs TRBV9 and TRBJ2-7; D gene ambiguous. The CDR3 extends over 15 amino acids. V was shortened by 3 bases and J by 2 bases, with 15 bases between the two germline ends. Germline lookup yields CDR1 SGDLS and CDR2 YYNGEE. The CDR3 loop reads CASSADVSRAYEQYF. For the CDR3, the DNA is TGTGCCAGCAGCGCGGACGTCAGCCGGGCCTACGAGCAGTACTTC. Together with reference TRBV9 and TRBJ2-7, the CDR3 gives the full variable domain: DSGVTQTPKHLITATGQRVTLRCSPRSGDLSVYWYQQSLDQGLQFLIQYYNGEERAKGNILERFSAQQFPDLHSELNLSSLELGDSALYFCASSADVSRAYEQYFGPGTRLTVT.

This clonotype was detected only a few times. The chain carries TRBV29-1 and TRBJ2-7; 7 bases line up with TRBD1. From germline, CDR1 is SQVTM and CDR2 ANQGSEA. The junction had 5 bases not matched to a gene; V was cut back by 6 bases and J by 3 bases. The CDR3 runs to 12 residues. The CDR3 is CSVMGQSYEQYF. The CDR3 nucleotides are TGCAGCGTCATGGGACAGAGCTACGAGCAGTACTTC.

A few counts support this clonotype. The chain couples TRBV5-4 to TRBJ1-5; TRBD1 might be the D (6 bases). Deletions cut 4 bases from V and 5 bases from J, with 13 bases between. Germline loops: CDR1 SGHNT, CDR2 YYREEE (reference sequence). The CDR3 is 14 amino acids. The CDR3 nucleotides read TGTGCCAGCAGCATTAGGGGGGGCGATCAGCCCCAGCATTTT. The encoded protein is CASSIRGGDQPQHF.

This chain connects TRBV14 to TRBJ2-7; D not certain. The CDR3 length is 12 residues. The germline V gene has CDR1 SGHDN and CDR2 FVKESK. Trimming took 6 bases from V and 5 from J, leaving 11 bases between them. CDR3: CASRPPVHEQYF. The CDR3 bases are TGTGCCAGCAGGCCCCCCGTCCACGAGCAGTACTTC. Complete variable domain (other parts from reference TRBV14 and TRBJ2-7): EAGVTQFPSHSVIEKGQTVTLRCDPISGHDNLYWYRRVMGKEIKFLLHFVKESKQDESGMPNNRFLAERTGGTYSTLKVQPAELEDSGVYFCASRPPVHEQYFGPGTRLTVT.